This TCR beta chain was identified in a study of T cell responses to AZD1222 COVID-19 vaccine. About this clone: No antigen is known for it.

Trimming stripped 0 bases from V and 2 bases from J, with 10 bases between. Germline V CDR1 and CDR2: GTSNPN, SVGIG (reference sequence). This CDR3 is built from 14 residues. Using immunoSEQ multiplex PCR, the repertoire was profiled, and TCRdb retains in-frame clones only, with some absent. Of 120,000 or so clones in the sample, around 89% were seen once. Study findings and constraints: Two AZD1222 administrations were followed by greater Spike-specific TCR breadth and depth. Nearly half of the spike-specific TCRs reportedly recognize variant regions that carry no mutations.

V and J are TRBV30 and TRBJ1-1; D is uncertain. The sequence was obtained from an adult in good health. The specimen was peripheral blood, collected on day 0 of MenACWY control vaccination. For the CDR3, the DNA is TGTGCCTGGAGTGTACTCAATCCTAACACTGAAGCTTTCTTT. Translating it yields CAWSVLNPNTEAFF.